The rows below give T cell receptor beta chains drawn from one sample of a study of HIV-infected patients and healthy controls. TCRdb called the 5' RACE reads again in MiXCR, with one record for every CDR3 protein. The sample lists about 14,000 distinct CDR3 sequences, less than 15% occurring once. Sequencing used blood, obtained during antiretroviral therapy. These receptors were obtained from an adult with HIV infection. The donor label of this sample is uncertain. CDR3s include the opening cysteine and the closing phenylalanine or tryptophan. The D gene is left open where the match is weak. Size tells how often a clone was seen (once, few, many) or the class of an expanded clone, and some rows leave it out.

D gene	V gene	J gene	clone size	CDR3 protein	CDR3 DNA
TRBD2	TRBV6-6	TRBJ2-2	many	CASSYASGDTNTGELFF	TGTGCCAGCAGTTACGCTAGCGGAGACACGAACACCGGGGAGCTGTTTTTT
.	TRBV20-1	TRBJ2-3	few	CSAGFYGRGTDTQYF	TGCAGTGCTGGGTTTTACGGTAGGGGCACAGATACGCAGTATTTT
TRBD2	TRBV7-2	TRBJ2-3	many	CASSSGLAYSTDTQYF	TGTGCCAGCAGCTCCGGACTAGCGTATAGCACAGATACGCAGTATTTT
TRBD1	TRBV6-5	TRBJ2-3	many	CASSYADRVTDTQYF	TGTGCCAGCAGTTACGCGGACAGGGTAACAGATACGCAGTATTTT
.	TRBV24-1	TRBJ2-1	.	CATSDLRGHYNEQFF	TGTGCCACCAGTGATTTGCGGGGACATTACAATGAGCAGTTCTTC
.	TRBV11-3	TRBJ2-3	many	CASSLDGGDTQYF	TGTGCCAGCAGCTTAGATGGGGGAGATACGCAGTATTTT
.	TRBV6-1	TRBJ1-1	.	CASSSTGTPPGNTEAFF	TGTGCCAGCAGTTCCACCGGGACACCACCGGGAAACACTGAAGCTTTCTTT
.	TRBV12-3/TRBV12-4	TRBJ2-1	.	CASSFSGIAAWNEQFF	TGTGCCAGCAGTTTCTCGGGGATAGCGGCGTGGAATGAGCAGTTCTTC
.	TRBV7-7	TRBJ2-3	.	CASIVGPLSTDTQYF	TGTGCTAGCATCGTAGGACCCCTAAGCACAGATACGCAGTATTTT
.	TRBV3-1	TRBJ2-1	.	CASSHLGHYNEQFF	TGTGCCAGCAGCCACCTAGGGCATTACAATGAGCAGTTCTTC
.	TRBV5-1	TRBJ2-3	few	CASRGDLGTHKPTDTQYF	TGCGCCAGCAGAGGGGACTTGGGTACTCACAAACCCACAGATACGCAGTATTTT
.	TRBV7-8	TRBJ2-5	many	CASSLTETQYF	TGTGCCAGCAGCTTAACAGAGACCCAGTACTTC
.	TRBV11-1	TRBJ2-2	many	CASSLLGGTGELFF	TGTGCCAGCAGCCTCTTAGGCGGGACAGGGGAGCTGTTTTTT
.	TRBV20-1	TRBJ2-1	medium-sized	CSAPPRGHGSYNEQFF	TGCAGTGCTCCCCCAAGAGGTCACGGCTCCTACAATGAGCAGTTCTTC
TRBD2	TRBV7-2	TRBJ2-1	few	CASSLVASGRNEQFF	TGTGCCAGCAGCTTAGTTGCTAGCGGGAGAAATGAGCAGTTCTTC
TRBD2	TRBV4-1	TRBJ2-3	.	CASSQERLAGGGTRTDTQYF	TGCGCCAGCAGCCAAGAAAGACTAGCGGGGGGGGGAACGAGGACAGATACGCAGTATTTT
TRBD1	TRBV18	TRBJ1-1	.	CASSPQGANTEAFF	TGTGCCAGCTCACCACAGGGGGCGAACACTGAAGCTTTCTTT
.	TRBV20-1	TRBJ1-5	many	CSAPGGGYGNQPQHF	TGCAGTGCTCCAGGTGGGGGGTACGGCAATCAGCCCCAGCATTTT
TRBD2	TRBV20-1	TRBJ2-5	many	CSASSGTSGGQETQYF	TGCAGTGCTAGTTCCGGGACTAGCGGGGGACAAGAGACCCAGTACTTC
TRBD1	TRBV25-1	TRBJ2-5	once	CASSDDRVPQETQYF	TGTGCCAGCAGTGACGACAGGGTTCCTCAAGAGACCCAGTACTTC
.	TRBV23-1	TRBJ1-5	many	CASSHGTRLNPESNQPQHF	TGCGCCAGCAGCCACGGGACTCGACTTAACCCGGAGAGCAATCAGCCCCAGCATTTT
TRBD2	TRBV20-1	TRBJ2-3	.	CSANSPGLADTDTQYF	TGCAGTGCAAATTCCCCGGGACTAGCGGACACAGATACGCAGTATTTT
.	TRBV7-2	TRBJ2-5	many	CASSPGGGTYQETQYF	TGTGCCAGCAGCCCGGGGGGCGGGACCTACCAAGAGACCCAGTACTTC
.	TRBV6-2/TRBV6-3	TRBJ2-3	few	CASSYSGWRTDTQYF	TGTGCCAGCAGTTACTCGGGGTGGCGCACAGATACGCAGTATTTT
TRBD2	TRBV6-2/TRBV6-3	TRBJ2-5	many	CASRLAGADETQYF	TGTGCCAGCCGGCTAGCGGGAGCCGATGAGACCCAGTACTTC
.	TRBV20-1	TRBJ2-4	many	CSARDLQGLNIQYF	TGCAGTGCTAGAGATTTGCAGGGATTGAACATTCAGTACTTC
.	TRBV20-1	TRBJ2-1	many	CSARTGVEQFF	TGCAGTGCTAGAACAGGTGTTGAGCAGTTCTTC
TRBD2	TRBV29-1	TRBJ2-7	many	CSVETGTSGYEQYF	TGCAGCGTTGAAACGGGGACTAGCGGATACGAGCAGTACTTC
TRBD1	TRBV20-1	TRBJ2-1	many	CSAWDRVIEQFF	TGCAGTGCTTGGGACAGGGTCATTGAGCAGTTCTTC
.	TRBV7-2	TRBJ1-3	many	CASSFNPGNTIYF	TGTGCCAGCAGCTTTAACCCGGGAAACACCATATATTTT
TRBD2	TRBV14	TRBJ2-1	many	CASSPNLLAGGSSRTEQFF	TGTGCCAGCAGCCCCAACCTACTAGCGGGGGGTTCTAGTCGGACAGAGCAGTTCTTC
.	TRBV2	TRBJ2-7	many	CASSERTAYEQYF	TGTGCCAGCAGTGAAAGGACAGCCTACGAGCAGTACTTC
TRBD1	TRBV29-1	TRBJ1-2	few	CSVGGTDSNYGYTF	TGCAGCGTTGGAGGGACAGACAGCAACTATGGCTACACCTTC
.	TRBV5-6	TRBJ1-5	many	CASSFGTGGNQPQHF	TGTGCCAGCAGCTTTGGGACGGGGGGCAATCAGCCCCAGCATTTT
.	TRBV13	TRBJ2-1	many	CASSIDNEQFF	TGTGCCAGCAGCATTGACAATGAGCAGTTCTTC
.	TRBV20-1	TRBJ1-2	many	CRWGGAYGYTF	TGCAGGTGGGGGGGGGCCTATGGCTACACCTTC
.	TRBV19	TRBJ2-1	few	CASSIAGVTGVKSYNEQFF	TGTGCCAGTAGTATAGCGGGGGTCACGGGTGTTAAATCCTACAATGAGCAGTTCTTC
TRBD2	TRBV29-1	TRBJ2-1	.	CSGGALGGFGEQFF	TGCAGCGGAGGGGCCTTGGGAGGGTTCGGTGAGCAGTTCTTC
.	TRBV7-9	TRBJ2-3	few	CASTKNSGSFDTQYF	TGTGCCAGCACCAAAAACTCGGGTAGCTTTGATACGCAGTATTTT
.	TRBV19	TRBJ2-1	.	CASTPRAAFDEQFF	TGTGCCAGTACCCCCCGGGCAGCGTTCGATGAGCAGTTCTTC
.	TRBV11-2	TRBJ2-6	many	CASSRGSREPRSGANVLTF	TGTGCCAGCAGCCGTGGTTCACGGGAGCCCCGCTCTGGGGCCAACGTCCTGACTTTC
.	TRBV3-1	TRBJ1-2	few	CASSQGQGQLSYGYTF	TGTGCCAGCAGCCAAGGTCAGGGGCAGCTGTCCTATGGCTACACCTTC
.	TRBV7-2	TRBJ2-7	large	CASSWTGWEQYF	TGTGCCAGCAGCTGGACCGGTTGGGAGCAGTACTTC
.	TRBV6-4	TRBJ2-3	many	CASSDSEGGAADTQYF	TGTGCCAGCAGTGACTCGGAAGGGGGGGCTGCAGATACGCAGTATTTT
.	TRBV7-2	TRBJ2-3	many	CASSLRGDTDTQYF	TGTGCCAGCAGCTTACGCGGGGACACAGATACGCAGTATTTT
TRBD1	TRBV5-8	TRBJ1-6	.	CASSWGTENSSLHF	TGTGCCAGCAGCTGGGGGACAGAGAATTCATCCCTCCACTTT
.	TRBV6-6	TRBJ2-6	many	CASSSAYPGANVLTF	TGTGCCAGCAGCTCAGCGTATCCTGGGGCCAACGTCCTGACTTTC
.	TRBV19	TRBJ1-1	few	CASIRFPGGTEAFF	TGTGCCAGTATTAGGTTCCCGGGGGGAACTGAAGCTTTCTTT
TRBD2	TRBV25-1	TRBJ2-2	many	CASSEFSSGRRTGELFF	TGTGCCAGCAGTGAATTCTCTAGCGGGAGACGCACCGGGGAGCTGTTTTTT
.	TRBV19	TRBJ2-5	few	CASSILADSQETQYF	TGTGCCAGTAGTATTTTGGCAGACTCCCAAGAGACCCAGTACTTC
TRBD2	TRBV7-6	TRBJ2-1	many	CASSKRLAESSYNEQFF	TGTGCCAGCAGCAAACGACTAGCGGAGAGCTCCTACAATGAGCAGTTCTTC